This entry describes one T cell receptor (beta chain). Its antigen is unknown. The data are from a study of CD8 T cells in Susac syndrome. Study-level points and caveats: It was acknowledged by the study that relatively few individuals were included in its TCR sequencing and HLA analysis.

As controls, healthy donors matched for age and sex were used. TEMRA cells were FACS-enriched, while CD8+ and CD4+ T cells were negatively isolated. The V end lost 0 bases, the J end lost 1 base, and 9 bases lay between the germline ends. The CDR3 has 14 amino acids. Germline V gene lookup returns CDR1 DFQATT and CDR2 SNEGSKA (reference sequence). With random hexamers, 0.5 to 1 ug RNA was reverse transcribed. Amplification of TCR beta CDR3 across 54 Vbeta and 13 Jbeta was performed with immunoSEQ multiplex PCR. One entry per CDR3 protein results from TCRdb running MiXCR on the immunoSEQ multiplex PCR reads. The table includes approximately 160,000 distinct CDR3 sequences, around 95% detected once.

This receptor was identified in a human donor in good health. The specimen sequenced was CD4+ T cells from PBMCs. J is TRBJ2-5 and V is TRBV20-1; D is uncertain. The CDR3 sequence is CSARDSAAQETQYF. CDR3 in DNA: TGCAGTGCTAGAGATAGTGCAGCCCAAGAGACCCAGTACTTC.